These 22 T cell receptor beta chains originate from one sample sequenced in a study of CD8 T cells in ankylosing spondylitis. TCRdb fed the 5' RACE reads into MiXCR, producing one record per CDR3 protein. The table has approximately 150,000 distinct CDR3 sequences, roughly 31% seen once. Sequences were obtained from synovial fluid, either unsorted or a sorted T cell fraction (not recorded which). The receptors here all came from a male donor with ankylosing spondylitis.

This clonotype appeared a few times. The chain employs TRBV9 and TRBJ2-5; no firm D call. Trimming cost V 0 bases and J 6 bases, with 9 bases left between them. This CDR3 is 13 amino acids long. Germline loops: CDR1 SGDLS, CDR2 YYNGEE. The CDR3 DNA is TGTGCCAGCAGCGTAGGGGATAGGAAGACCCAGTACTTC. Its protein product is CASSVGDRKTQYF.

This chain joins TRBV5-4 and TRBJ1-5; tentative D call: TRBD1 (5 bases). V lost 4 bases and J 4 bases, leaving 12 bases between the germline ends. The CDR3 length is 14 residues. Germline CDR1 SGHNT, CDR2 YYREEE (reference sequence). The CDR3 region is CASSRDGTNQPQHF. The CDR3 coding sequence is TGTGCCAGCAGCAGGGACGGAACAAATCAGCCCCAGCATTTT.

The CDR3 protein is CASSRGSSYYGYTF. The CDR3 DNA is TGTGCCAGCAGTAGGGGATCCTCCTACTATGGCTACACCTTC. This rearrangement joins TRBV3-1 to TRBJ1-2, with a possible D match to TRBD1 (5 bases). Between the trimmed V and J ends, which lost 6 bases and 3 bases, there was a span of 14 bases. Per germline, CDR1 LGHDT and CDR2 YNNKEL (reference sequence). CDR3 size: 14 residues.

The chain uses TRBV25-1 and TRBJ2-5; D remains ambiguous. Deletions cut 3 bases from V and 2 bases from J, with 19 bases between. CDR3 length: 17 amino acids. Germline values: CDR1 MGHDK, CDR2 SYGVNS. The CDR3 DNA reads TGTGCCAGCAGTGATCGCGATCCAGCCGCATCGCAAGAGACCCAGTACTTC. Its protein is CASSDRDPAASQETQYF.

The CDR3 DNA reads as TGTGCCAGCAGTGGAACCGGGACAGGGGGGTCTGAAGCTTTCTTT. Its translation is CASSGTGTGGSEAFF. The chain joins TRBV12-3 or TRBV12-4 to TRBJ1-1; 11 bases agree with TRBD1. The J segment lost 6 bases and the V segment lost 5 bases, leaving 8 bases of the junction unmatched. The CDR3 is 15 residues long.

The chain is built from TRBV7-2 and TRBJ2-1, with a possible D match to TRBD1 (6 bases). Germline V CDR1 and CDR2: SGHTA, FQGNSA. The CDR3 totals 15 residues. The germline V and J ends were trimmed by 3 bases and 5 bases, with 14 bases remaining between them. CDR3 in amino acids: CASSLTGLFDNEQFF. In nucleotides, the CDR3 is TGTGCCAGCAGCTTGACAGGACTGTTCGACAATGAGCAGTTCTTC. Drawing the rest from reference TRBV7-2 and TRBJ2-1, the complete variable domain is GAGVSQSPSNKVTEKGKDVELRCDPISGHTALYWYRQSLGQGLEFLIYFQGNSAPDKSGLPSDRFSAERTGGSVSTLTIQRTQQEDSAVYLCASSLTGLFDNEQFFGPGTRLTVL.

This clonotype was picked up a small number of times. The chain carries TRBV12-3 or TRBV12-4 and TRBJ2-6; D is perhaps TRBD1 or TRBD2 (5 bases each). The V end was cut by 3 bases, the J end by 3 bases, with 18 bases between. The CDR3 runs 18 residues. The CDR3 DNA reads as TGTGCCAGCAGTTTGGAGCTAGGGGCCGGGGATGGGGCCAACGTCCTGACTTTC. Translating it yields CASSLELGAGDGANVLTF.

The V gene is TRBV6-1, the J gene TRBJ1-5, with a weak D call TRBD1 (5 bases). V gave up 2 bases and J gave up 3 bases, with 23 bases separating them. The CDR3 length is 19 residues. Germline lookup yields CDR1 MNHNS and CDR2 SASEGT. The CDR3 DNA follows: TGTGCCAGCAGTGAAATAGAAAGGTCGGGGGGACGAAACAATCAGCCCCAGCATTTT. It yields the protein CASSEIERSGGRNNQPQHF.

The chain joins TRBV5-1 to TRBJ1-1; D not certain. Germline V gene data show CDR1 as SGHRS and CDR2 as YFSETQ. CDR3 length equals 15 residues. V lost 4 bases and J 0 bases, leaving 13 bases between the germline ends. The CDR3 region is CASSPAPGVNTEAFF. CDR3 nucleotides: TGCGCCAGCAGCCCTGCTCCTGGGGTGAACACTGAAGCTTTCTTT.

The V and J genes are TRBV10-3 and TRBJ1-1, with D unresolved. This CDR3 has 16 residues. In germline, CDR1 is ENHRY, CDR2 SYGVKD. The V gene lost 2 bases and the J gene lost 4 bases, with 17 bases spanning the gap. In nucleotides, the CDR3 is TGTGCCATCAGTGAGCGTCCTTCGGCCATGGGCACTGAAGCTTTCTTT. Residues: CAISERPSAMGTEAFF.

The chain combines TRBV12-3 or TRBV12-4 with TRBJ1-5; 7 bases are a match to TRBD1. Trimming cost V 0 bases and J 0 bases; bases outside gene matches: 5. This CDR3 has 17 amino acids. The CDR3 spells CASSLAGQRSSNQPQHF. CDR3 in DNA: TGTGCCAGCAGTTTAGCGGGACAGCGTTCTAGCAATCAGCCCCAGCATTTT.

A single count supports this clonotype. This chain uses TRBV20-1 with TRBJ1-2, with D perhaps TRBD1 (5 bases). V shed 3 bases and J shed 6 bases, with 8 bases lying between them. There are 11 residues in the CDR3. Germline-derived CDR1 and CDR2 are DFQATT and SNEGSKA (reference sequence). CDR3 residues: CSARGGDGYTF. The CDR3 DNA sequence: TGCAGTGCTAGGGGGGGGGATGGCTACACCTTC.

This clonotype was detected many times. This rearrangement joins TRBV3-1 to TRBJ2-7; no reliable D call. Per germline, CDR1 LGHDT and CDR2 YNNKEL (reference sequence). The CDR3 has 13 amino acids. Trimming stripped 0 bases from V and 2 bases from J, with 5 bases between. The CDR3 DNA reads as TGTGCCAGCAGCCAAGATCGAGCCTACGAGCAGTACTTC. As protein: CASSQDRAYEQYF.

The rearrangement links TRBV18 to TRBJ1-2; D ambiguous. Germline CDR1 reads KGHSH; CDR2 reads LQKENI. CDR3 length: 13 residues. Trimming shortened V by 2 bases and J by 7 bases, and 11 bases separated the two germline ends. CDR3 nucleotides: TGTGCCAGCTCACCAGGGCCAAGTGCTGGCTACACCTTC. Translated: CASSPGPSAGYTF. Based on the CDR3 plus reference TRBV18 and TRBJ1-2, the full variable domain is NAGVMQNPRHLVRRRGQEARLRCSPMKGHSHVYWYRQLPEEGLKFMVYLQKENIIDESGMPKERFSAEFPKEGPSILRIQQVVRGDSAAYFCASSPGPSAGYTFGSGTRLTVV.

This clonotype has more than one count but fewer than ten. The CDR3 DNA reads as TGCGCCAGCAGCCAAGACCTCGGGGCAAATCAGCCCCAGCATTTT. As protein: CASSQDLGANQPQHF. This chain joins TRBV4-1 and TRBJ1-5, with a tentative D call TRBD1 (5 bases). CDR3 length: 15 residues. V dropped 0 bases and J dropped 4 bases, with 10 bases sitting between them. Germline V lookup: CDR1 MGHRA, CDR2 YSYEKL.

CDR3 protein: CASSGGLAGDGYNEQFF. The CDR3 region has the DNA TGTGCCAGCAGCGGAGGACTAGCGGGCGACGGCTACAATGAGCAGTTCTTC. This sequence joins TRBV7-8 and TRBJ2-1; 11 bases are a match to TRBD2. The CDR3 is made up of 17 amino acids. J gave up 3 bases and V 5 bases, and 9 bases lay outside the gene matches. Germline V lookup: CDR1 SGHVS, CDR2 FQNEAQ.

This clonotype was observed many times. The chain is built from TRBV20-1 and TRBJ1-5, with 8 nucleotides matching TRBD1. V dropped 0 bases and J dropped 6; count of bases not matched to a gene: 10. The CDR3 totals 16 residues. Germline CDR1 DFQATT, CDR2 SNEGSKA (reference sequence). CDR3 sequence reads: CSARDFAGQGFQPQHF. The CDR3, as DNA: TGCAGTGCTAGAGATTTTGCCGGACAGGGATTTCAGCCCCAGCATTTT.

The chain has TRBV2 and TRBJ2-3; D is possibly TRBD2 (5 bases). The CDR3 is 11 residues long. The V end lost 3 bases, the J end lost 8 bases, and 6 bases lay between the germline ends. Germline lookup yields CDR1 SNHLY and CDR2 FYNNEI. CDR3 residues: CASSEEATQYF. CDR3 sequence (DNA): TGTGCCAGCAGTGAGGAGGCTACGCAGTATTTT.

The chain is built from TRBV7-9 and TRBJ2-7; TRBD1 aligns across 8 bases. Germline trimming cut 5 bases from V and 2 bases from J; bases unmatched to any gene: 5. CDR3 length: 14 amino acids. CDR1 and CDR2 (germline): SEHNR, FQNEAQ (reference sequence). CDR3 amino acids: CASSRDRRPYEQYF. In DNA, the CDR3 is TGTGCCAGCAGCCGGGACAGGCGGCCCTACGAGCAGTACTTC. The full variable domain, in which reference TRBV7-9 and TRBJ2-7 provide the parts outside the CDR3, is DTGVSQNPRHKITKRGQNVTFRCDPISEHNRLYWYRQTLGQGPEFLTYFQNEAQLEKSRLLSDRFSAERPKGSFSTLEIQRTEQGDSAMYLCASSRDRRPYEQYFGPGTRLTVT.

This clonotype was observed a few times. This chain uses TRBV7-3 with TRBJ2-2, with 7 bases matching TRBD1. The CDR3 length is 17 residues. J gave up 5 bases and V 5 bases, and 14 bases lay outside the gene matches. Germline values: CDR1 SGHTA, CDR2 FQGTGA. CDR3 region: CASSRDRVESKTGELFF. DNA of the CDR3: TGTGCCAGCAGCAGAGACAGGGTTGAGTCTAAGACCGGGGAGCTGTTTTTT.

The CDR3 DNA reads TGTGCCAGTAGTACGGGGCAGGGGAGATTTAACAATGAGCAGTTCTTC. Translation: CASSTGQGRFNNEQFF. The rearrangement links TRBV19 to TRBJ2-1; perhaps TRBD1 as D (6 bases). Trimming left V 4 bases short and J 5 bases short, with 18 bases between. The CDR3 is 16 residues long. CDR1 and CDR2 (germline): LNHDA, SQIVND (reference sequence). Filled out from reference TRBV19 and TRBJ2-1, the complete variable domain reads DGGITQSPKYLFRKEGQNVTLSCEQNLNHDAMYWYRQDPGQGLRLIYYSQIVNDFQKGDIAEGYSVSREKKESFPLTVTSAQKNPTAFYLCASSTGQGRFNNEQFFGPGTRLTVL.

The genes are TRBV9 and TRBJ1-2; TRBD1 agrees at 8 bases. V lost 0 bases, J lost 4 bases, and 11 bases stayed unmatched. CDR1 and CDR2 from the germline V gene are SGDLS and YYNGEE. This CDR3 has 17 residues. The CDR3 coding sequence is TGTGCCAGCAGCGTAGAGGCAGGGGGCCCCCTTGCCTATGGCTACACCTTC. This sequence encodes CASSVEAGGPLAYGYTF.